This TCR beta chain was captured in a study of blood T cell repertoires in COVID-19 (dated by TCRdb to about 2020). In terms of the full investigation: The collaborator samples originated in the United States, Italy and Spain and spanned the acute and convalescent phases of COVID-19. The prospective study material was composed of cDNA or gDNA derived from T cells, B-cell-depleted T cells, or PBMCs. Deeply sampled blood TCRbeta repertoires from subjects exposed to, actively infected with, or recovered from COVID-19 were included in the dataset. The repertoires were released in a freely available public database meant as a resource for research on the immune response to SARS-CoV-2. The samples were drawn from the first 160 participants of the ongoing ImmuneRACE study and from some 1,300 subjects provided by 6 global collaborators. Sample metadata almost always included a de-identified subject ID, COVID-19 status, age in years and sex. HLA class I and class II types, where available, came from metadata supplied by the sample provider rather than from assay-based typing.

The immunoSEQ Assay, a bias-controlled multiplex PCR, was used to amplify TCRbeta CDR3 regions from genomic DNA. Concerning the study's data processing: The number of nucleated cells in each sample was estimated by amplification of reference gene primers within the assay. To quantify the absolute abundance of each unique TCRbeta CDR3 rearrangement, sequence reads were collapsed and filtered. Productive Simpson clonality was computed per sample as the square root of Simpson's diversity index over productive rearrangements. The table was pulled from immuneACCESS by TCRdb, which kept in-frame rearrangements only. Such tables lose some clones; where checked, under half of the loss comes from unresolved V genes, and the rest has no known cause. Clone size and V and J calls were adopted from that table, with D and trimming inferred from the DNA. For this sample there are roughly 170,000 clones; about 87% appear just once. Clones ranked in the top ten supply 0.7% to 0.9% of the sample.

On the study overall, not on this receptor specifically: Clinical and demographic metadata were provided uncurated, with the amount varying by source and participant.

Another Seattle source contributed samples from volunteer blood donors who had recovered from COVID-19. Whole blood was collected in K2EDTA tubes by collaborating institutions according to the institutions' own protocols. For TCRbeta analysis, collaborators shipped samples in one of three forms: frozen whole blood, isolated PBMCs, or DNA extracted from either of those sample types. With regard to this clone: What antigen it recognizes has not been identified. No qualities accompany the bases; no much larger clone lies one base away.

V is cut by 6 bases and J by 6 bases, and the space between the germline ends is 12 bases. The CDR1 and CDR2 encoded by the germline V gene are MDHEN and SYDVKM. The CDR3 sequence holds 12 residues, the cysteine and valine included. Only the CDR3 region is kept as DNA, spanning 36 bases read in frame from base 1. This TCR was sampled from a woman between 18 and 29 years old who had recovered from COVID-19. The sample was peripheral blood. In this chain, TRBV28 is recombined with TRBJ2-7, with TRBD2 tentatively as D gene (6 bases match). The CDR3: CASSPGVGEQYV. The base sequence is TGTGCCAGCAGCCCGGGAGTCGGCGAGCAGTACGTC.